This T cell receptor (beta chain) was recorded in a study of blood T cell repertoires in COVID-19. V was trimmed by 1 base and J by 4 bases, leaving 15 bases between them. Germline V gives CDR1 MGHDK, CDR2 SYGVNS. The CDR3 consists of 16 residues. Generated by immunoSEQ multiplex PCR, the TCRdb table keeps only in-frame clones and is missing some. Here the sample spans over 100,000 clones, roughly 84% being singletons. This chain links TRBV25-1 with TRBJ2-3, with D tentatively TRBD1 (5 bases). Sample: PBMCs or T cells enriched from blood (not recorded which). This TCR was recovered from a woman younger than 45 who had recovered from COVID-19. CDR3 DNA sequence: TGTGCCAGCAGTGAATGGCAGGGCGATGGTCCAGATACGCAGTATTTT. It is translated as CASSEWQGDGPDTQYF.